The T cell receptor beta chain described here comes from a study of shared clonotypes between healthy human individuals. Study details: Researchers assigned three CD4 naive, three CD4 memory, two CD8 naive and one CD8 memory plate to each donor. Study-wide results and caveats: The naive CD4 repertoires of a few donors were compared, and approximately 5% of clonotypes were shared. Clonotypes shared by all four donors outscored non-shared clonotypes in generation probability. Sequencing of the sorted subsets was shown by rarefaction to be incomplete despite large depth.

Clones were sequenced by immunoSEQ multiplex PCR, and TCRdb holds only the in-frame ones, with some missing. The sample has about 700,000 clones, around 72% seen once. The CDR3 runs to 15 residues. Germline-derived CDR1 and CDR2 are MDHEN and SYDVKM. To note about this clone: Its antigen remains unknown.

Sequenced material: memory CD4+ T cells sorted from blood. Documented subset: CD45RA-negative fraction. The sequence derives from a woman in her thirties in good health. This chain links TRBV28 with TRBJ2-5, with 8 bases aligning to TRBD2. The J call is uncertain, as TRBJ2-7 better fits the DNA end. CDR3 in amino acids: CASSRGGGTSYEQYF. The CDR3 nucleotides read TGTGCCAGCAGCCGGGGGGGAGGTACGTCCTACGAGCAGTACTTC.